Detailed here is one T cell receptor beta chain. These data come from a study of blood T cell repertoires in COVID-19. About the research overall: Italy, Spain and the United States were the sources of the convalescent and acute COVID-19 samples. Sources were T cells, B-cell-depleted T cells, or PBMCs; the material itself was cDNA or gDNA.

Authors' processing steps: Amplification of reference gene primers was used by the study to estimate nucleated cell counts. Some clones are missing from TCRdb's copy, which holds only in-frame ones; the method was immunoSEQ multiplex PCR. D and trimming were read from the DNA, whereas the V and J calls and clone size are those reported in that table. The sample contains some 140,000 clones, approximately 79% of which appear only once. There are 12 residues in the CDR3. Germline CDR1 SQVTM, CDR2 ANQGSEA. Trimming removed 6 bases from V and 1 base from J, with 9 bases in between. The source of this sequence is a man in his 60s with acute or convalescent COVID-19. The chain joins TRBV29-1 to TRBJ1-1; D is possibly TRBD1 (6 bases). Material for sequencing was peripheral blood. CDR3 region: CSVKTGNTEAFF. CDR3 nucleotide sequence: TGCAGCGTGAAGACAGGGAACACTGAAGCTTTCTTT.